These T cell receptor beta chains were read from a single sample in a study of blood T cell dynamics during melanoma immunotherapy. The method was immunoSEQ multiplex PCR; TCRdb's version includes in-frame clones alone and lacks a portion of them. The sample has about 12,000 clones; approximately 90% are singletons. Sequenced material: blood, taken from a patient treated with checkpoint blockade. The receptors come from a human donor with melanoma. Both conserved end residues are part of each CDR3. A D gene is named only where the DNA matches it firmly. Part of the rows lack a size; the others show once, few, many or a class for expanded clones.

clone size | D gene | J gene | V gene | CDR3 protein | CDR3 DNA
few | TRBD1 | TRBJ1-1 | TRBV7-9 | CASSPGGQGNTEAFF | TGTGCCAGCAGCCCCGGGGGACAGGGAAACACTGAAGCTTTCTTT
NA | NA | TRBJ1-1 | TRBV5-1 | CASSWTKNTEAFF | TGCGCCAGCAGCTGGACTAAGAACACTGAAGCTTTCTTT
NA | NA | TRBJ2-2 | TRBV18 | CASSQTGPNTGELFF | TGTGCCAGCTCGCAGACAGGCCCGAACACCGGGGAGCTGTTTTTT
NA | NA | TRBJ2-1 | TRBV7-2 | CASSLDGLTNEQFF | TGTGCCAGCAGCTTAGACGGCCTGACTAATGAGCAGTTCTTC
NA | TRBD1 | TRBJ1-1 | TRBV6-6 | CASSRVTGTLNTEAFF | TGTGCCAGCAGTAGGGTGACAGGGACTTTGAACACTGAAGCTTTCTTT
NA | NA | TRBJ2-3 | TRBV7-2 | CASSIQGGGTDTQYF | TGTGCCAGCAGCATACAGGGGGGGGGCACAGATACGCAGTATTTT
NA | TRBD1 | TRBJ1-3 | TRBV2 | CASRGQGPGNTIYF | TGTGCCAGCAGGGGACAGGGGCCTGGAAACACCATATATTTT
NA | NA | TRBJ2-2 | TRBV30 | CAWSGGYANTGELFF | TGTGCCTGGAGTGGGGGGTACGCGAACACCGGGGAGCTGTTTTTT
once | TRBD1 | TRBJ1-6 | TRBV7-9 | CASSPGTGYNSPLHF | TGTGCCAGCAGCCCAGGGACAGGGTATAATTCACCCCTCCACTTT
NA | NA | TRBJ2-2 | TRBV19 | CASSGGNTGELFF | TGTGCCAGTAGCGGGGGGAACACCGGGGAGCTGTTTTTT
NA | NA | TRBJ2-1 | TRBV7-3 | CASSLLVRNEQFF | TGTGCCAGCAGCTTACTCGTGAGGAATGAGCAGTTCTTC
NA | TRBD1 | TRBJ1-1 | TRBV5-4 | CASSHKRQGDTEAFF | TGTGCCAGCAGTCACAAAAGACAGGGAGACACTGAAGCTTTCTTT
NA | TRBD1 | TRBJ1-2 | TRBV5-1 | CASSPGQGYYGYTF | TGCGCCAGCAGCCCGGGACAGGGTTACTATGGCTACACCTTC
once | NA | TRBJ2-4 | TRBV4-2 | CASSQDRVGGGPKNIQYF | TGTGCCAGCAGCCAAGATCGCGTGGGGGGGGGCCCAAAAAACATTCAGTACTTC
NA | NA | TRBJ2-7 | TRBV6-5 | CASSRTDSYEQYF | TGTGCCAGCAGTCGGACGGACTCCTACGAGCAGTACTTC
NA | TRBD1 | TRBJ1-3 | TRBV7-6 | CASSFLGQGIGHTIYF | TGTGCCAGCAGCTTCCTTGGACAGGGAATTGGACACACCATATATTTT
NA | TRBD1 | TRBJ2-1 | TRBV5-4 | CASSHKGTGSWDEQFF | TGTGCCAGCAGCCACAAAGGGACAGGGAGTTGGGATGAGCAGTTCTTC
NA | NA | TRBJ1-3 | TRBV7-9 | CASSLALQGTGNTIYF | TGTGCCAGCAGCTTAGCCCTCCAGGGAACTGGAAACACCATATATTTT
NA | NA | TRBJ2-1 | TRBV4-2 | CASSQVTQGYGEQFF | TGTGCCAGCAGCCAAGTAACGCAGGGCTACGGTGAGCAGTTCTTC
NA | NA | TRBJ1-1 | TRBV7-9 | CASSFYAEAFF | TGTGCCAGCAGCTTTTACGCTGAAGCTTTCTTT
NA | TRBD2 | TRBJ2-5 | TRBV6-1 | CASSVGLAEETQYF | TGTGCCAGCAGTGTGGGACTAGCGGAAGAGACCCAGTACTTC
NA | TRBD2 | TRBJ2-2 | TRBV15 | CATSKKTGLAGPVKAGELFF | TGTGCCACCAGCAAAAAAACGGGACTAGCGGGGCCCGTGAAGGCCGGGGAGCTGTTTTTT
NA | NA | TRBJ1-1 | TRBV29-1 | CSVQRGLSEAFF | TGCAGCGTTCAGAGAGGGTTGTCTGAAGCTTTCTTT
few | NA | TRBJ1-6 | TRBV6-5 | CASSYSRDRRASPLHF | TGTGCCAGCAGTTACTCGAGAGACCGACGGGCGTCCCCCCTCCACTTT
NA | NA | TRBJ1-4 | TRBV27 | CASRPDRFNEKLFF | TGTGCCAGCAGACCCGACAGATTTAATGAAAAACTGTTTTTT
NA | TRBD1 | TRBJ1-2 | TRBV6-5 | CASSREGRGQYGYTF | TGTGCCAGCAGTCGCGAAGGCAGGGGGCAGTATGGCTACACCTTC
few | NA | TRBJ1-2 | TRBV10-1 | CASSENREFGYTF | TGCGCCAGCAGTGAGAACAGGGAGTTCGGCTACACCTTC
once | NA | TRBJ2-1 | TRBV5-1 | CASRPDKSSYNEQFF | TGCGCCAGCAGACCCGACAAGAGCTCCTACAATGAGCAGTTCTTC
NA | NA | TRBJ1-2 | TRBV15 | CATSRDRNGYTF | TGTGCCACCAGCAGAGATAGGAATGGCTACACCTTC
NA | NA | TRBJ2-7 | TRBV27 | CASSLSWGTATYEQYF | TGTGCCAGCAGTTTATCTTGGGGGACTGCTACCTACGAGCAGTACTTC
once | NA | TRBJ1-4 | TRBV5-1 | CASSLGGQGGEKLFF | TGCGCCAGCAGCTTGGGGGGACAAGGAGGGGAAAAACTGTTTTTT
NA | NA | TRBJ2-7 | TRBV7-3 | CASSLEGPGAISYEQYF | TGTGCCAGCAGCTTAGAGGGTCCAGGGGCCATCTCCTACGAGCAGTACTTC
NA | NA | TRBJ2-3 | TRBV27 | CASSLWGFTSTDTQYF | TGTGCCAGCAGTTTATGGGGCTTTACTAGCACAGATACGCAGTATTTT
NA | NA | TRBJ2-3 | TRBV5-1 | CASDTGEGDTQYF | TGCGCCAGCGATACGGGAGAGGGAGATACGCAGTATTTT
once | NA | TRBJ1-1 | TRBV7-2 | CASSSQQESSEAFF | TGTGCCAGCAGCTCACAACAGGAGTCGTCTGAAGCTTTCTTT
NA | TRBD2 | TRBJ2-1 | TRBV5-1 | CASSLGNSGGANEQFF | TGCGCCAGCAGCTTGGGCAATAGCGGGGGGGCCAATGAGCAGTTCTTC
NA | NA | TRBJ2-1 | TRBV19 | CASSIDNTAGTLYNEQFF | TGTGCCAGTAGTATAGATAATACAGCGGGCACTCTCTACAATGAGCAGTTCTTC
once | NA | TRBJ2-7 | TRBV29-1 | CSVQTGIEQYF | TGCAGCGTTCAAACAGGGATCGAGCAGTACTTC
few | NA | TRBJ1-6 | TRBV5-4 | CASNPLGAEAPLHF | TGTGCCAGCAATCCCTTGGGGGCTGAGGCACCCCTCCACTTT
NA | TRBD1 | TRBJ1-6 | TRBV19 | CASLDRGLNSPLHF | TGTGCCAGTTTAGACAGGGGGCTTAATTCACCCCTCCACTTT
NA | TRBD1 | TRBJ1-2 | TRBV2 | CASSAQGTKGRGYTF | TGTGCCAGCAGTGCACAGGGGACGAAGGGCCGAGGCTACACCTTC
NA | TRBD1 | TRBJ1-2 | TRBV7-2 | CASSLGGGQRLNTF | TGTGCCAGCAGCTTAGGAGGGGGACAGCGTTTAAACACCTTC
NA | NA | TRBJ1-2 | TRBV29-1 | CSVEDRRYGYTF | TGCAGCGTCGAAGACAGGAGATATGGCTACACCTTC
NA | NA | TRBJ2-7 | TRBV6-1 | CASTTRQGSYEQYF | TGTGCCAGCACCACGAGGCAGGGCTCCTACGAGCAGTACTTC
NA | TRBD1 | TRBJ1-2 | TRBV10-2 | CASSVGTGGSSGYTF | TGCGCCAGCAGTGTCGGGACAGGGGGTTCATCTGGCTACACCTTC